This paragraph covers one TCR beta chain sequence. This record comes from a study of shared T cell receptors in the human thymus. Germline V gene data show CDR1 as MNHEY and CDR2 as SMNVEV (reference sequence). This CDR3 comprises 17 residues. Unmatched junction bases numbered 13, after V lost 7 bases and J lost 5 bases. The repertoire was sequenced with immunoSEQ multiplex PCR; TCRdb's copy has only in-frame clones and lacks some. The repertoire consists of roughly 660,000 clones, with roughly 90% occurring once and the leading ten covering 0.01%. The same data also went into a second study, on human thymus T cells.

The origin of this receptor is a boy younger than two with a congenital heart defect. The sequenced material came from thymocytes. The chain couples TRBV27 to TRBJ2-1, with 11 positions matching TRBD1. The CDR3 protein is CASTEEKGQGVNNEQFF. The CDR3 DNA reads as TGTGCCAGCACTGAGGAGAAGGGACAGGGGGTCAACAATGAGCAGTTCTTC.